These T cell receptor beta chains were read from a single sample in a study of blood T cell repertoires in COVID-19. The table came from immunoSEQ multiplex PCR; TCRdb's copy has only in-frame clones and leaves some out. Counted here are some 150,000 clones, less than 90% occurring once; the ten biggest clones make up about 4.4%. What was sequenced was PBMCs or T cells enriched from blood (not recorded which). The receptors here all came from a woman aged 45-65 years who had recovered from COVID-19. Both conserved end residues are part of each CDR3. The D gene is left open where the match is weak. Expanded clones are given a class, and other clones once, few, many or no size at all.

v_gene	d_gene	abundance	j_gene	CDR3nt	CDR3aa
TRBV6-5	TRBD1	-	TRBJ1-2	TGTGCCAGCAGTTACTGGCAGGGGGCGAACTATGGCTACACCTTC	CASSYWQGANYGYTF
TRBV28	TRBD1	-	TRBJ1-5	TGTGCCAGCAGTGTAGGGGCAGGGGGGCAGCCCCAGCATTTT	CASSVGAGGQPQHF
TRBV27	-	-	TRBJ1-6	TGTGCCAGTTCCCAGGGCTTCGAGGCACCCCTCCACTTT	CASSQGFEAPLHF
TRBV28	-	-	TRBJ1-1	TGTGCCAGCAGGTGGGGGCGAGGTACTGAAGCTTTCTTT	CASRWGRGTEAFF
TRBV21-1	-	-	TRBJ1-1	TGTGCCAGCAGCCTTCAAACAGGGGTTAACACTGAAGCTTTCTTT	CASSLQTGVNTEAFF
TRBV12-1	-	few	TRBJ1-2	TGTGCCAGCAGCCGGGGGCCGGACAGGGGAAATCCCGGTGGCTACACCTTC	CASSRGPDRGNPGGYTF
TRBV5-6	TRBD1	many	TRBJ1-1	TGTGCCAGCAGCCCCTTGGACAGGGACACTGAAGCTTTCTTT	CASSPLDRDTEAFF
TRBV7-5	-	-	TRBJ1-5	TGTGCCAGAAGCTTATGGGGGCGCAGCAATCAGCCCCAGCATTTT	CARSLWGRSNQPQHF
TRBV19	-	-	TRBJ2-1	TGTGCCAGTAGTATTTCGACAGGGACTAATGAGCAGTTCTTC	CASSISTGTNEQFF
TRBV12-3/TRBV12-4	-	-	TRBJ2-2	TGTGCCAGCAGTTACACAGGGCTAGGGGAGCTGTTTTTT	CASSYTGLGELFF
TRBV7-2	TRBD1	-	TRBJ2-3	TGTGCCAGCAGCCCGGGACAGGGGAGTCCAGATACGCAGTATTTT	CASSPGQGSPDTQYF
TRBV12-3/TRBV12-4	-	-	TRBJ1-1	TGTGCCAGCAGCCAGAGTGGGGGGGCTGAAGCTTTCTTT	CASSQSGGAEAFF
TRBV12-3/TRBV12-4	-	-	TRBJ2-3	TGTGCCAGCACGACGGGAGATACGCAGTATTTT	CASTTGDTQYF
TRBV4-3	TRBD1	-	TRBJ1-1	TGCGCCAGCACCGCCGGACAGGGGGTCACTGAAGCTTTCTTT	CASTAGQGVTEAFF
TRBV2	TRBD1	once	TRBJ1-4	TGTGCCAGCCGGACAGGGGATAATGAAAAACTGTTTTTT	CASRTGDNEKLFF
TRBV9	TRBD1	-	TRBJ2-3	TGTGCCAGCAGCCCCTTAGGGGGCCTCAGCACAGATACGCAGTATTTT	CASSPLGGLSTDTQYF
TRBV7-9	-	few	TRBJ2-1	TGTGCCAGCAGTAACCCCTCCCAGGATGAGCAGTTCTTC	CASSNPSQDEQFF
TRBV28	-	-	TRBJ1-6	TGTGCCAGCAGGGGGCACCTGAGCTCCTATAATTCACCCCTCCACTTT	CASRGHLSSYNSPLHF
TRBV25-1	-	few	TRBJ1-2	TGTGCCAGCATGGGGCCTTCGGGGGGCGTTAAGAACTATGGCTACACCTTC	CASMGPSGGVKNYGYTF
TRBV15	-	once	TRBJ1-3	TGTGCCACCAGCTCCGACAGTTTCTCTGGAAACACCATATATTTT	CATSSDSFSGNTIYF
TRBV27	TRBD1	-	TRBJ1-1	TGTGCCAGCAGTTTACTAGGGACAGGGGACCCTGAAGCTTTCTTT	CASSLLGTGDPEAFF
TRBV12-3/TRBV12-4	-	-	TRBJ1-1	TGTGCCAGCAGTTTGCGGATAAACACTGAAGCTTTCTTT	CASSLRINTEAFF
TRBV2	TRBD1	-	TRBJ1-2	TGTGCCAGCAGTGCCGGACAGGGGGCAAATGGCTACACCTTC	CASSAGQGANGYTF
TRBV5-1	-	once	TRBJ1-2	TGCGCCAGCAGCTTGGAGGGGATTCGCCATGGCTACACCTTC	CASSLEGIRHGYTF